The 21 T cell receptor beta chains listed next were all sequenced from one sample in a study of cytomegalovirus exposure and HLA in healthy donors. The PCR employed 60 Vbeta primers together with 13 Jbeta primers. Produced via immunoSEQ multiplex PCR; TCRdb's table is partial and in-frame only. The profile covers 130,000 to 150,000 clones, with around a tenth appearing a single time and around 1.9% taken by the ten largest. Material: PBMCs. Receptor source: a male donor in good health and CMV-seronegative.

The chain couples TRBV30 to TRBJ2-5; 9 bases match TRBD1. This CDR3 comprises 15 residues. Trimming cost V 5 bases and J 5 bases; bases outside gene matches: 12. Germline CDR1 and CDR2: GTSNPN and SVGIG (reference sequence). The CDR3 DNA reads TGTGCCTGGGCCCGAACAGGGGGCAGCGCGGAGACCCAGTACTTC. It encodes CAWARTGGSAETQYF.

The rearrangement joins TRBV5-6 to TRBJ1-2; D uncertain. V was shortened by 0 bases and J by 4 bases, with 7 bases between the two germline ends. This CDR3 has 13 residues. Germline-derived CDR1 and CDR2 are SGHDT and YYEEEE. CDR3 residues: CASSLGRLYGYTF. CDR3 nucleotides: TGTGCCAGCAGCTTGGGGCGGCTCTATGGCTACACCTTC.

The J gene is TRBJ2-1, the V gene TRBV5-1, with 11 bases lining up with TRBD2. Germline loops: CDR1 SGHRS, CDR2 YFSETQ. The CDR3 has 18 amino acids. Trimming took 0 bases from V and 4 from J; bases not matched to a gene: 9. This CDR3 reads CASSLAGASGGQYNEQFF. The CDR3 DNA sequence: TGCGCCAGCAGCTTGGCCGGGGCTAGCGGGGGGCAATACAATGAGCAGTTCTTC.

This clone was observed a few times. The rearrangement joins TRBV29-1 to TRBJ2-1; 10 bases agree with TRBD2. The length of the CDR3 is 16 residues. CDR1 SQVTM and CDR2 ANQGSEA come from the germline V gene. J gave up 4 bases and V 2 bases, and 8 bases lay outside the gene matches. The CDR3 region is CSVELPSGSVYNEQFF. CDR3 bases: TGCAGCGTTGAACTTCCTAGCGGGAGCGTATACAATGAGCAGTTCTTC.

This clone appeared a few times. This chain uses TRBV10-2 with TRBJ2-1; TRBD2 matches 12 bases. V was clipped by 10 bases and J by 5 bases; unmatched bases: 3. This CDR3 is built from 13 residues. Germline V CDR1 and CDR2: WSHSY, SAAADI. CDR3 nucleotide sequence: TGCGCCATCGGACTAGCGGGAAACAATGAGCAGTTCTTC. Its protein product is CAIGLAGNNEQFF.

This clone occurred once. The J gene is TRBJ2-5, the V gene TRBV27; 7 positions agree with TRBD2. The CDR3 is made up of 13 amino acids. V was pared by 4 bases and J by 5 bases, with 4 bases of the junction left unmatched. Looked up from germline, CDR1 is MNHEY and CDR2 is SMNVEV (reference sequence). CDR3 amino acids: CASSSWGGETQYF. The CDR3 DNA sequence: TGTGCCAGCAGTTCATGGGGGGGGGAGACCCAGTACTTC.

This clone was counted between two and nine times. The genes are TRBV28 and TRBJ2-7; D is unresolved. Trimming removed 2 bases at V and 6 bases at J, with 11 bases between. The CDR3 has 13 residues. Germline V gene sequence: CDR1 MDHEN, CDR2 SYDVKM. CDR3 in DNA: TGTGCCAGCAGTTTAATCTCAGGCCTCGAGCAGTACTTC. Translation: CASSLISGLEQYF.

The CDR3 protein is CASSAGTSSENEQFF. For the CDR3, the DNA is TGTGCCAGCAGCGCCGGGACTAGCTCGGAGAATGAGCAGTTCTTC. The chain employs TRBV2 and TRBJ2-1; 9 positions match TRBD2. The CDR3 extends over 15 amino acids. Looked up from germline, CDR1 is SNHLY and CDR2 is FYNNEI. The V and J ends lost 6 bases and 7 bases, in that order; junction bases with no gene match: 10.

The chain carries TRBV28 and TRBJ2-7, with 8 nucleotides matching TRBD2. Trimming took 3 bases from V and 5 from J; bases not matched to a gene: 15. CDR3 size: 17 residues. Germline-derived CDR1 and CDR2 are MDHEN and SYDVKM. The CDR3 loop reads CASSLPRRIAGIHEQYF. CDR3 bases: TGTGCCAGCAGTTTGCCTAGAAGGATAGCGGGGATCCACGAGCAGTACTTC.

This clone was counted between two and nine times. This chain links TRBV6-1 with TRBJ1-2; possible D gene TRBD1, 6 bases. CDR1 is MNHNS, CDR2 SASEGT, per germline. The CDR3 runs to 15 residues. V dropped 4 bases and J dropped 7 bases, with 19 bases sitting between them. CDR3 sequence (DNA): TGTGCCAGCAGTGTGCGTGTTGGACAGTCCTTTGGCTACACCTTC. Translation gives CASSVRVGQSFGYTF.

The chain combines TRBV4-1 with TRBJ2-7, with TRBD1 as a possible D gene (6 bases). V lost 4 bases and J 2 bases, leaving 9 bases between the germline ends. This CDR3 region has 13 residues. The germline V gene encodes CDR1 MGHRA and CDR2 YSYEKL. CDR3 sequence: CASSLTGAYEQYF. DNA of the CDR3: TGCGCCAGCAGCCTGACAGGCGCCTACGAGCAGTACTTC.

The chain employs TRBV5-4 and TRBJ2-3; 8 positions match TRBD2. The CDR3 spans 15 residues. Germline values: CDR1 SGHNT, CDR2 YYREEE (reference sequence). J lost 1 base, V lost 1 base, and 2 bases had no gene match. Written as DNA, the CDR3 is TGTGCCAGCAGCTTGTCTAGCGGGCGCACAGATACGCAGTATTTT. This sequence encodes CASSLSSGRTDTQYF.

Only a few counts were recorded for this clone. V and J are TRBV6-1 and TRBJ2-3, with 9 positions matching TRBD1. Germline CDR1 reads MNHNS; CDR2 reads SASEGT. The CDR3 contains 15 residues. V lost 4 bases and J lost 1; bases outside the gene matches: 3. CDR3 in DNA: TGTGCCAGCAGTGGAAGACAGGGGGGCACAGATACGCAGTATTTT. Amino acid sequence: CASSGRQGGTDTQYF.

This clone was observed a handful of times. This rearrangement joins TRBV19 to TRBJ1-2, with 8 bases that match TRBD1. The CDR3 has 12 amino acids. V lost 6 bases to trimming and J lost 7 bases; unmatched junction nucleotides: 4. Germline V gene lookup returns CDR1 LNHDA and CDR2 SQIVND (reference sequence). DNA of the CDR3: TGTGCCAGTAGCCCAGGGGGCAGTGGCTACACCTTC. Its protein product is CASSPGGSGYTF.

The V call is TRBV29-1, the J call TRBJ2-3, with TRBD1 matching over 8 bases. V lost 0 bases and J lost 6; bases outside the gene matches: 11. CDR3 length equals 16 residues. CDR1 is SQVTM, CDR2 ANQGSEA, per germline. CDR3 nucleotide sequence: TGCAGCGTTGAAGATCGGACAGGGTCGTTACGGGATACGCAGTATTTT. It yields the protein CSVEDRTGSLRDTQYF.

The chain is built from TRBV28 and TRBJ1-1; 8 nucleotides line up with TRBD1. The CDR3 totals 12 residues. The trim removed 11 bases at V and 5 bases at J, leaving 7 bases unmatched. CDR1 is MDHEN and CDR2 is SYDVKM in the germline V gene. CDR3 DNA sequence: TGTGCCGCGGGGCAGGGGGCGACTGAAGCTTTCTTT. This sequence encodes CAAGQGATEAFF.

This clone was counted a few times. V usage is TRBV4-3 and J usage is TRBJ2-7, with a weak D call TRBD2 (5 bases). V was shortened by 1 base and J by 2 bases, with 9 bases between the two germline ends. The CDR3 totals 14 residues. Germline assignment: CDR1 LGHNA and CDR2 YSLEER. The CDR3 protein is CASSQARGTYEQYF. The CDR3 nucleotides are TGCGCCAGCAGCCAAGCACGGGGAACCTACGAGCAGTACTTC.

The V gene is TRBV4-1, the J gene TRBJ2-5, with 8 bases lining up with TRBD1. This CDR3 comprises 15 residues. Germline CDR1 MGHRA, CDR2 YSYEKL. Unmatched junction bases numbered 2, after V lost 1 base and J lost 1 base. The CDR3 nucleotides are TGCGCCAGCAGCCAAGGACAGGGGATCCAAGAGACCCAGTACTTC. Protein product: CASSQGQGIQETQYF.

This clone turned up a few times. The V and J genes are TRBV19 and TRBJ1-3; a weak D match, TRBD1 (6 bases). V shed 7 bases and J shed 2 bases, with 18 bases lying between them. The length of the CDR3 is 16 residues. Per the germline V gene, CDR1 is LNHDA and CDR2 is SQIVND (reference sequence). This chain's CDR3 is CASTPPGQLPGNTIYF. The CDR3 DNA reads as TGTGCCAGTACCCCCCCCGGACAGCTACCTGGAAACACCATATATTTT.

The chain carries TRBV6-4 and TRBJ1-5, with D tentatively TRBD1 (5 bases). The V end lost 0 bases, the J end lost 2 bases, and 17 bases lay between the germline ends. CDR1 is MRHNA and CDR2 is SNTAGT in the germline V gene. The CDR3 extends over 18 amino acids. This CDR3 is CASSDSTENLSRNQPQHF. In DNA form, the CDR3 reads TGTGCCAGCAGTGACTCGACAGAAAACCTAAGCCGCAATCAGCCCCAGCATTTT.

This chain uses TRBV10-1 with TRBJ1-1; 9 positions match TRBD1. V dropped 3 bases and J dropped 1; count of bases not matched to a gene: 21. CDR1 and CDR2 from the germline V gene are WNHNN and SYGVQD (reference sequence). The CDR3 has 21 amino acids. In nucleotides, the CDR3 is TGCGCCAGCAGTGAATTCCCCTCGGGGACAGGGCCAAGTCCGGGGAACACTGAAGCTTTCTTT. Protein sequence: CASSEFPSGTGPSPGNTEAFF.